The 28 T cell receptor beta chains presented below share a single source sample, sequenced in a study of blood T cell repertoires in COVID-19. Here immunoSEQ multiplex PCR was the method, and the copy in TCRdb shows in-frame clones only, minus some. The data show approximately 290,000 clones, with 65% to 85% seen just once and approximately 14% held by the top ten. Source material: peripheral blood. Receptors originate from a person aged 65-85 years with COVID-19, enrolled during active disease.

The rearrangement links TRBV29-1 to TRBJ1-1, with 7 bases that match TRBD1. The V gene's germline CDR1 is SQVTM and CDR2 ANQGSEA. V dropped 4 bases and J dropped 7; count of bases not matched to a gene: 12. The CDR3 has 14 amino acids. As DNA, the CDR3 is TGCAGCGTTGGGAGACAGGGCCGTTTCGTTGAAGCTTTCTTT. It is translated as CSVGRQGRFVEAFF.

The CDR3 spells CASSANGNSPLHF. CDR3 coding DNA: TGTGCCAGCAGTGCAAACGGGAATTCACCCCTCCACTTT. The chain has TRBV6-2 or TRBV6-3 and TRBJ1-6, with D uncertain. CDR3 length equals 13 residues. Trimming pared 5 bases from V and 7 bases from J, leaving 9 bases between. The germline gives CDR1 MNHEY, CDR2 SVGEGT.

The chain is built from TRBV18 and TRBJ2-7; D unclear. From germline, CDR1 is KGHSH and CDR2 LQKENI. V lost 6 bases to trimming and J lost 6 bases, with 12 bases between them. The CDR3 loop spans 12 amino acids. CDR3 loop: CASSRIRSEQYF. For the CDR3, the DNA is TGTGCCAGCTCGCGAATTAGAAGCGAGCAGTACTTC.

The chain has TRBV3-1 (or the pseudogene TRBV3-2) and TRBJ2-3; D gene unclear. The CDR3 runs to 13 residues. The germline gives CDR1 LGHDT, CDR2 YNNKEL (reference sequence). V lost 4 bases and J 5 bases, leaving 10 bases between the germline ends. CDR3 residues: CASSPTKLDTQYF. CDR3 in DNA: TGTGCCAGCAGCCCCACTAAACTAGATACGCAGTATTTT.

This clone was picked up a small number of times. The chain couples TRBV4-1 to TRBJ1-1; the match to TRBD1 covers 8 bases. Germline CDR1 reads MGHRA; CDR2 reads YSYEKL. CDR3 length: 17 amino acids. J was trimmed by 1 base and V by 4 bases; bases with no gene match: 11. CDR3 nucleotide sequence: TGCGCCAGCAGCCCCCAGGGGGCAGGTTTCTCGAACACTGAAGCTTTCTTT. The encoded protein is CASSPQGAGFSNTEAFF.

The CDR3 DNA sequence: TGCGCCAGCAGCCTCACAGTGAACACTGAAGCTTTCTTT. It translates to CASSLTVNTEAFF. The chain carries TRBV5-1 and TRBJ1-1; D gene ambiguous. The CDR3 runs to 13 residues. Germline V gives CDR1 SGHRS, CDR2 YFSETQ. With 4 bases removed from V and 0 bases from J, the gap between germline ends came to 7 bases.

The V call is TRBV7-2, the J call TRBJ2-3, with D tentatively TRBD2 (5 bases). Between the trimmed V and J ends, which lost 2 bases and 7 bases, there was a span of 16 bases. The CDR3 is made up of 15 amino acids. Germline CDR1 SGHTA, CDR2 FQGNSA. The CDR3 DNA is TGTGCCAGCAGCTTATGGGAGCGGCCAAGGAATACGCAGTATTTT. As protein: CASSLWERPRNTQYF.

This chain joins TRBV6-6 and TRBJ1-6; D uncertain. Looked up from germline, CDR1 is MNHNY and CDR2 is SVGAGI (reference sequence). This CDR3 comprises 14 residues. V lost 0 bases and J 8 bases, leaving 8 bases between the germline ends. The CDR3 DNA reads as TGTGCCAGCAGTTACTCGGGCCAGGATTCACCCCTCCACTTT. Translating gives CASSYSGQDSPLHF.

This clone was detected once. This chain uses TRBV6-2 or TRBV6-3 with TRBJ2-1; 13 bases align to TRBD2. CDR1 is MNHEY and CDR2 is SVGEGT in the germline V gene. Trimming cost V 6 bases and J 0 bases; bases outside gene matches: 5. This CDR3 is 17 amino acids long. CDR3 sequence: CASSYTSGGASYNEQFF. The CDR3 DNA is TGTGCCAGCAGCTATACTAGCGGGGGGGCCTCCTACAATGAGCAGTTCTTC.

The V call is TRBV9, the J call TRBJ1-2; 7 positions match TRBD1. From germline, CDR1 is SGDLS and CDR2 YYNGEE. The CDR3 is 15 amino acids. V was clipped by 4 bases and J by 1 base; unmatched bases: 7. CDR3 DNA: TGTGCCAGCAGCCGTGGGACAGTCGGTAACTATGGCTACACCTTC. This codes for CASSRGTVGNYGYTF.

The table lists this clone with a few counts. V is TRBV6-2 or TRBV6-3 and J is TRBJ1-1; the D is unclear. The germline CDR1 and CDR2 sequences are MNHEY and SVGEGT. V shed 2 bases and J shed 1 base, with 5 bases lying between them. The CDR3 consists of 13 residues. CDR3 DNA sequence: TGTGCCAGCAGTTACCCCCGGAACACTGAAGCTTTCTTT. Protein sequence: CASSYPRNTEAFF.

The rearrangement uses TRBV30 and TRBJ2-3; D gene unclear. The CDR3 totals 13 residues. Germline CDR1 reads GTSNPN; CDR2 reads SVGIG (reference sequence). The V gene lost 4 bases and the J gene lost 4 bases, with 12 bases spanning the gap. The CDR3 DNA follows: TGTGCCTGGAATCTCTTCGGGTCAGATACGCAGTATTTT. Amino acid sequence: CAWNLFGSDTQYF.

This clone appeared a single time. In DNA form, the CDR3 reads TGTGCCAGCAGCCAAGGAAGATTGGCAGGGGCCCACTTT. Translated, it gives CASSQGRLAGAHF. The V gene is TRBV14, the J gene TRBJ1-6, with D tentatively TRBD1 (6 bases). The CDR3 length is 13 residues. Trimming took 1 base from V and 18 from J, leaving 16 bases between them. Germline assignment: CDR1 SGHDN and CDR2 FVKESK.

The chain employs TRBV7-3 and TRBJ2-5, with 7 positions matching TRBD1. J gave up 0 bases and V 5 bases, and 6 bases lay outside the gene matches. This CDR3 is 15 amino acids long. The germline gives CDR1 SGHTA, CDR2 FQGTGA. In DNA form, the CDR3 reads TGTGCCAGCAGCCCAACGGGACAGTACCAAGAGACCCAGTACTTC. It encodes CASSPTGQYQETQYF. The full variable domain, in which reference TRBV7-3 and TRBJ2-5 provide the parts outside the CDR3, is GAGVSQTPSNKVTEKGKYVELRCDPISGHTALYWYRQSLGQGPEFLIYFQGTGAADDSGLPNDRFFAVRPEGSVSTLKIQRTERGDSAVYLCASSPTGQYQETQYFGPGTRLLVL.

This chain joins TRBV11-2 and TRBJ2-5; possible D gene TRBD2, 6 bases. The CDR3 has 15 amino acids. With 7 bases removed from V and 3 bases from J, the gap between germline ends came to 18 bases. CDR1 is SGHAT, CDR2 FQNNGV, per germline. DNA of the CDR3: TGTGCCAGCACCCCGAGGGGACTTACAGAAGAGACCCAGTACTTC. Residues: CASTPRGLTEETQYF.

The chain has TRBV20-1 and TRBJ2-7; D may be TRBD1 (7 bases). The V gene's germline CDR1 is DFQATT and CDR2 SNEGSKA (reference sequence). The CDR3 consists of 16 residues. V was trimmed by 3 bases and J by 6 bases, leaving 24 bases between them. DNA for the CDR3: TGCAGTGCTAGTCCCTGGGCGGGACAGAAAGTCGGCGAGCAGTACTTC. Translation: CSASPWAGQKVGEQYF.

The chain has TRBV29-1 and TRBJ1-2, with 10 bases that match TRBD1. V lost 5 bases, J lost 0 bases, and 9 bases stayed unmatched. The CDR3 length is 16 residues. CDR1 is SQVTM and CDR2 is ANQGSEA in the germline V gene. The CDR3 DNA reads TGCAGCGTTAATCCGGGACAGGGGAGAGCTAACTATGGCTACACCTTC. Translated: CSVNPGQGRANYGYTF.

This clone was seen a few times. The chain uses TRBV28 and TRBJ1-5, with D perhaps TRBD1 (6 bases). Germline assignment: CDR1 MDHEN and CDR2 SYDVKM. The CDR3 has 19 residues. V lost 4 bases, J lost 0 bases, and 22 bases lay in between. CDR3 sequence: CASSSRGGPGLYSNQPQHF. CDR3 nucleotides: TGTGCCAGCAGTTCCCGGGGGGGGCCGGGATTGTATAGCAATCAGCCCCAGCATTTT.

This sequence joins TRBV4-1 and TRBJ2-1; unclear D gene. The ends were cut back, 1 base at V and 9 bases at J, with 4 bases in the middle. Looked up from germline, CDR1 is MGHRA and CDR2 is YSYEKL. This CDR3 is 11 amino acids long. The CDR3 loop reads CASSQVAEQFF. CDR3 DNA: TGCGCCAGCAGCCAAGTGGCTGAGCAGTTCTTC.

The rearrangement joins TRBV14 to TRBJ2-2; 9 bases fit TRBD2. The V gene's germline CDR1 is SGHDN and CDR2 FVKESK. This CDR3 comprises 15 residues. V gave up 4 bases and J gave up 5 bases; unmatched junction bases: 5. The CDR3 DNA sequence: TGTGCCAGCAGCCGGACGCTAGCGGGGACCGGGGAGCTGTTTTTT. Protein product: CASSRTLAGTGELFF.

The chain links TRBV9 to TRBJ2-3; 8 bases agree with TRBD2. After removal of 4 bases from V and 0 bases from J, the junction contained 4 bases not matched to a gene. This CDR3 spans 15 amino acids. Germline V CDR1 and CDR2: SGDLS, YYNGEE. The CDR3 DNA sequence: TGTGCCAGCAGCCCCGGGGGGGCTAGCACAGATACGCAGTATTTT. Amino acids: CASSPGGASTDTQYF.

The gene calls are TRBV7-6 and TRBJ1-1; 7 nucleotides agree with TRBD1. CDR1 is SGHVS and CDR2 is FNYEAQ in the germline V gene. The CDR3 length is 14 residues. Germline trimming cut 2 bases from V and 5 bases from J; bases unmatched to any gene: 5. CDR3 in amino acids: CASSLSGQITEAFF. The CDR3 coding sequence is TGTGCCAGCAGCTTATCGGGACAGATTACTGAAGCTTTCTTT.

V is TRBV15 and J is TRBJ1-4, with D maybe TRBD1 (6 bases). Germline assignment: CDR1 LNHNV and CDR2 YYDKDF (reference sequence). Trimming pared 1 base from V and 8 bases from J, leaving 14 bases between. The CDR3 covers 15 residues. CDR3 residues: CATSRVPTGTEKLFF. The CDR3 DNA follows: TGTGCCACCAGCAGAGTGCCCACCGGGACAGAAAAACTGTTTTTT.

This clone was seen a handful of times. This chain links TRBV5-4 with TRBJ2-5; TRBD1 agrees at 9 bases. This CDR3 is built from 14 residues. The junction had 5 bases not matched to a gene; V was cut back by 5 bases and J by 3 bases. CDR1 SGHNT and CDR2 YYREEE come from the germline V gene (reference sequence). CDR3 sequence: CASRPGQGKETQYF. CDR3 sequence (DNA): TGTGCCAGCAGGCCCGGACAGGGGAAAGAGACCCAGTACTTC.

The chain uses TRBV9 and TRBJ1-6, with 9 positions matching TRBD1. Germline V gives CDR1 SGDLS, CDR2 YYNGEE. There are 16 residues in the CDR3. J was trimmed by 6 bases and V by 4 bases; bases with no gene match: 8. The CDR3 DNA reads TGTGCCAGCAGCCTACAGGGGGCGGTTGCTAATTCACCCCTCCACTTT. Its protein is CASSLQGAVANSPLHF.

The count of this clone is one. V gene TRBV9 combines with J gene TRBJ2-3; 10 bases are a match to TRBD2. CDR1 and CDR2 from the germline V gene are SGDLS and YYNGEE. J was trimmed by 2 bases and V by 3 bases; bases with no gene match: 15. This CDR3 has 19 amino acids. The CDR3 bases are TGTGCCAGCAGCGAGGGGCACATAGCGGGGGGCCGAGACACAGATACGCAGTATTTT. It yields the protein CASSEGHIAGGRDTDTQYF.

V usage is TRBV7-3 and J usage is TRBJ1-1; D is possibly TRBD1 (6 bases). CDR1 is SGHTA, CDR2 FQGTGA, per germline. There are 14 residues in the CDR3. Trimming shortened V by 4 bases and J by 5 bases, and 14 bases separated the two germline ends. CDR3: CASSSTGRGTEAFF. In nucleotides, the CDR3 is TGTGCCAGCAGCTCGACAGGTCGTGGGACTGAAGCTTTCTTT.

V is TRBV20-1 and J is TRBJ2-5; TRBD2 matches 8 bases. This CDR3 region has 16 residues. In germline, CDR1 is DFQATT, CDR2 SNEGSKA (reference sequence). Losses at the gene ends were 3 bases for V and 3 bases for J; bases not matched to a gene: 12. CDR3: CSASWPTGGSEETQYF. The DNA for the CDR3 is TGCAGTGCTAGTTGGCCAACGGGGGGGTCTGAAGAGACCCAGTACTTC.